Following are 19 T cell receptor beta chains from one sample sequenced in a study of T cell changes during pregnancy in multiple sclerosis. Some clones are missing from TCRdb's copy, which holds only in-frame ones; the method was immunoSEQ multiplex PCR. The data show 35,000 to 40,000 clones, with under 95% seen just once and approximately 5% held by the top ten. The material sequenced was CD8+ T cells from peripheral blood mononuclear cells, taken in the third trimester of pregnancy. The receptors were sampled from a female donor with multiple sclerosis, enrolled in a pregnancy study.

A single count supports this clone. The chain joins TRBV29-1 to TRBJ2-2; 14 bases agree with TRBD2. CDR3 size: 16 residues. Germline V gene data show CDR1 as SQVTM and CDR2 as ANQGSEA. V lost 6 bases, J lost 4 bases, and 7 bases stayed unmatched. The DNA of the CDR3 is TGCAGCGTCCTAGGACTAGCGGGAGGACTCACCGGGGAGCTGTTTTTT. Translating it yields CSVLGLAGGLTGELFF.

The V and J genes are TRBV28 and TRBJ1-5; a possible D gene is TRBD1 (6 bases). Germline V CDR1 and CDR2: MDHEN, SYDVKM. V lost 6 bases to trimming and J lost 6 bases, with 15 bases between them. The length of the CDR3 is 14 residues. The CDR3 loop reads CASRIEGESQPQHF. The DNA of the CDR3 is TGTGCCAGCAGAATAGAGGGGGAGAGTCAGCCCCAGCATTTT.

CDR3: CASSQLSSGSYEQYF. CDR3 coding DNA: TGTGCCAGCAGCCAATTGAGTTCGGGCTCCTACGAGCAGTACTTC. V and J are TRBV4-2 and TRBJ2-7; D uncertain. The V gene's germline CDR1 is LGHNA and CDR2 YNFKEQ. This CDR3 spans 15 amino acids. Trimming took off 2 bases at V and 0 bases at J, with 11 bases between the two ends.

The chain combines TRBV27 with TRBJ2-7; tentative D call: TRBD2 (7 bases). There are 15 residues in the CDR3. The germline V gene has CDR1 MNHEY and CDR2 SMNVEV (reference sequence). V was pared by 5 bases and J by 0 bases, with 14 bases between. This chain's CDR3 is CASSIGGGSSYEQYF. In DNA, the CDR3 is TGTGCCAGCAGTATAGGGGGGGGAAGCTCCTACGAGCAGTACTTC.

This clone is a singleton in its sample. The V and J genes are TRBV7-9 and TRBJ1-2; D is possibly TRBD1 (5 bases). V was pared by 3 bases and J by 10 bases, with 12 bases between. This CDR3 comprises 12 residues. Germline assignment: CDR1 SEHNR and CDR2 FQNEAQ (reference sequence). DNA of the CDR3: TGTGCCAGCAGCTTTATCAGGGATCTCTACACCTTC. Its protein product is CASSFIRDLYTF.

In this sample, this clone turned up once. The CDR3 protein is CASSLTSSYEQYF. The CDR3 DNA reads TGTGCCAGCAGTCTAACTAGCAGCTACGAGCAGTACTTC. This chain connects TRBV7-2 to TRBJ2-7; TRBD2 is a possible D gene (6 bases). This CDR3 spans 13 amino acids. V was trimmed by 6 bases and J by 3 bases, leaving 12 bases between them. The V gene's germline CDR1 is SGHTA and CDR2 FQGNSA.

The chain is built from TRBV27 and TRBJ2-1; D is undetermined. The length of the CDR3 is 14 residues. Trimming pared 1 base from V and 8 bases from J, leaving 12 bases between. The germline gives CDR1 MNHEY, CDR2 SMNVEV (reference sequence). This CDR3 reads CASSLFSGYHEQFF. The CDR3 DNA follows: TGTGCCAGCAGTTTATTCTCCGGGTACCATGAGCAGTTCTTC.

This chain uses TRBV4-2 with TRBJ1-5; D is unresolved. Germline lookup yields CDR1 LGHNA and CDR2 YNFKEQ. The CDR3 is 15 amino acids. Trimming stripped 1 base from V and 7 bases from J, with 14 bases between. Written as DNA, the CDR3 is TGTGCCAGCAGCCAAGTAGGAGACTTCGGGCAGCCCCAGCATTTT. It codes for CASSQVGDFGQPQHF.

In its sample, this clone ranks as medium-sized (0.01 to 0.1%). The chain employs TRBV6-1 and TRBJ2-5; 9 nucleotides agree with TRBD1. Germline V gene sequence: CDR1 MNHNS, CDR2 SASEGT. The CDR3 has 16 residues. Unmatched junction bases numbered 4, after V lost 0 bases and J lost 2 bases. This chain's CDR3 is CASSEAEGQGQETQYF. CDR3 nucleotides: TGTGCCAGCAGTGAAGCCGAGGGACAGGGTCAAGAGACCCAGTACTTC.

This rearrangement joins TRBV7-2 to TRBJ2-4; maybe TRBD2 (6 bases). The CDR3 extends over 16 amino acids. The V end lost 0 bases, the J end lost 0 bases, and 9 bases lay between the germline ends. Germline V gene lookup returns CDR1 SGHTA and CDR2 FQGNSA. The CDR3 DNA reads as TGTGCCAGCAGCTTAGCGGGGGGTGAAGCCAAAAACATTCAGTACTTC. Translating it yields CASSLAGGEAKNIQYF.

V and J are TRBV7-9 and TRBJ2-7, with 7 bases fitting TRBD2. Germline V gene data show CDR1 as SEHNR and CDR2 as FQNEAQ (reference sequence). The CDR3 covers 15 residues. The junction had 6 bases not matched to a gene; V was cut back by 1 base and J by 3 bases. CDR3 in DNA: TGTGCCAGCAGCTTAGTTAGCGGGCGACTCTACGAGCAGTACTTC. Amino acids: CASSLVSGRLYEQYF.

The chain is built from TRBV28 and TRBJ2-1; tentative D call: TRBD1 (6 bases). V was shortened by 8 bases and J by 2 bases, with 16 bases between the two germline ends. The CDR3 spans 15 residues. Germline V gives CDR1 MDHEN, CDR2 SYDVKM. The chain's CDR3 is CASANNRDTYNEQFF. The CDR3 coding sequence is TGTGCCAGCGCGAATAACAGGGATACCTACAATGAGCAGTTCTTC.

The CDR3 DNA reads TGTGCCAGCAGTTTGAGCGGGAGGTTGAGGGAGACCCAGTACTTC. This sequence encodes CASSLSGRLRETQYF. This chain connects TRBV28 to TRBJ2-5, with 9 nucleotides matching TRBD2. Trimming removed 3 bases from V and 5 bases from J; junction bases left unmatched: 7. CDR3 length: 15 residues. Per the germline V gene, CDR1 is MDHEN and CDR2 is SYDVKM. Filled out from reference TRBV28 and TRBJ2-5, the complete variable domain reads DVKVTQSSRYLVKRTGEKVFLECVQDMDHENMFWYRQDPGLGLRLIYFSYDVKMKEKGDIPEGYSVSREKKERFSLILESASTNQTSMYLCASSLSGRLRETQYFGPGTRLLVL.

The rearrangement joins TRBV7-9 to TRBJ2-3; D unresolved. CDR1 is SEHNR and CDR2 is FQNEAQ in the germline V gene (reference sequence). Trimming shortened V by 0 bases and J by 2 bases, and 15 bases separated the two germline ends. The CDR3 length is 17 residues. The CDR3 nucleotides are TGTGCCAGCAGCTTAGCGTCTCTAGAATGGGTCACAGATACGCAGTATTTT. Protein product: CASSLASLEWVTDTQYF.

The V gene is TRBV19, the J gene TRBJ2-7; D is perhaps TRBD2 (5 bases). The germline CDR1 and CDR2 sequences are LNHDA and SQIVND (reference sequence). The CDR3 has 14 amino acids. Trimming pared 6 bases from V and 2 bases from J, leaving 14 bases between. In DNA form, the CDR3 reads TGTGCCAGTAGCGCGTCGGACTCTACCTACGAGCAGTACTTC. It specifies CASSASDSTYEQYF.

The chain couples TRBV5-1 to TRBJ2-5, with 11 bases that match TRBD1. The V segment lost 4 bases and the J segment 4 bases; nucleotides outside the gene matches: 3. This CDR3 spans 14 amino acids. Germline-derived CDR1 and CDR2 are SGHRS and YFSETQ. CDR3 loop: CASSAGQGAETQYF. The CDR3 DNA sequence: TGCGCCAGCAGCGCCGGACAGGGGGCAGAGACCCAGTACTTC.

This clone occurred once. The rearrangement joins TRBV19 to TRBJ2-2; 7 bases line up with TRBD1. This CDR3 is built from 14 residues. With 4 bases clipped from V and 1 base from J, the junction kept 0 bases outside the gene matches. Per germline, CDR1 LNHDA and CDR2 SQIVND (reference sequence). The CDR3 DNA reads TGTGCCAGTAGTAGGACAGGGAACACCGGGGAGCTGTTTTTT. It translates to CASSRTGNTGELFF.

The rearrangement uses TRBV4-1 and TRBJ2-2; unclear D gene. V gave up 3 bases and J gave up 2 bases, with 7 bases separating them. Per germline, CDR1 MGHRA and CDR2 YSYEKL. This CDR3 has 14 amino acids. The DNA of the CDR3 is TGCGCCAGCAGCCAGCAACTTAACACCGGGGAGCTGTTTTTT. Its translation: CASSQQLNTGELFF.

This chain uses TRBV19 with TRBJ1-1; no definite D call. From germline, CDR1 is LNHDA and CDR2 SQIVND (reference sequence). This CDR3 contains 12 residues. Trimming pared 5 bases from V and 1 base from J, leaving 5 bases between. The CDR3 loop reads CASSEGNTEAFF. In DNA, the CDR3 is TGTGCCAGTAGTGAGGGGAACACTGAAGCTTTCTTT.